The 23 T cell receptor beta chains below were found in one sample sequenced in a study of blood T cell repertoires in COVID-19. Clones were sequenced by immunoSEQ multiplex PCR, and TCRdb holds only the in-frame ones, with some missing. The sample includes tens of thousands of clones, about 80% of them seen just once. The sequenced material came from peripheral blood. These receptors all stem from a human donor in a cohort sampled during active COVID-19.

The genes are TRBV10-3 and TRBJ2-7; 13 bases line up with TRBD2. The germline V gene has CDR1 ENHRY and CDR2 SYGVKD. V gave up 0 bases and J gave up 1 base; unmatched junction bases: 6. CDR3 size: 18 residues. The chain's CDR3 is CAISESVTSGRVSYEQYF. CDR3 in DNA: TGTGCCATCAGTGAGTCCGTAACTAGCGGGAGGGTATCCTACGAGCAGTACTTC.

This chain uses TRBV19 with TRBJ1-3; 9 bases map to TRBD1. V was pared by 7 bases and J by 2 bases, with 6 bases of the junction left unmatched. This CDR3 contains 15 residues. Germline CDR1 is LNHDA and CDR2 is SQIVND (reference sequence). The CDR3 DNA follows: TGTGCCAGTACCAACTACAGGGGGCCTGGAAACACCATATATTTT. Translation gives CASTNYRGPGNTIYF.

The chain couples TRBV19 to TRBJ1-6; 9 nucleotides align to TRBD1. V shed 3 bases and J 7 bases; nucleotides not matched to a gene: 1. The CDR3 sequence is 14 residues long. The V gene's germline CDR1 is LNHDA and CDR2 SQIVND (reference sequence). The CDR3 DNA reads TGTGCCAGTAGTATTGGGACAGGGAATTCACCCCTCCACTTT. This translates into CASSIGTGNSPLHF.

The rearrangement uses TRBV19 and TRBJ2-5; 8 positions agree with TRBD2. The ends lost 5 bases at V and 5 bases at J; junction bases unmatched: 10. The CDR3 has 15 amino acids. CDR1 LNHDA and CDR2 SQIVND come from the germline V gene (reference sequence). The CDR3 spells CASSPLSAGGETQYF. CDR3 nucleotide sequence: TGTGCCAGTAGTCCCTTATCGGCGGGAGGTGAGACCCAGTACTTC.

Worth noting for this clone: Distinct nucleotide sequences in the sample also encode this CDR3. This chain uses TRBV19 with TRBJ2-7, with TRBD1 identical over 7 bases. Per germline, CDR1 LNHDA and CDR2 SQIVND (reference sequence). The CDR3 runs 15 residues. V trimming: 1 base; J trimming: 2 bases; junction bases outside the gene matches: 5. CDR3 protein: CASSIGQGVPYEQYF. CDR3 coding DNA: TGTGCCAGTAGTATAGGCCAGGGGGTCCCCTACGAGCAGTACTTC.

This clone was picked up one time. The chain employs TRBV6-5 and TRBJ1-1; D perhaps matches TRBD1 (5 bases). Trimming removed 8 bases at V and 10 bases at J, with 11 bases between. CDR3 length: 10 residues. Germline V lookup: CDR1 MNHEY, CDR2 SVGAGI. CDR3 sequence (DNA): TGTGCCAGCGGGACGGGGGGAGCTTTCTTT. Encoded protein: CASGTGGAFF.

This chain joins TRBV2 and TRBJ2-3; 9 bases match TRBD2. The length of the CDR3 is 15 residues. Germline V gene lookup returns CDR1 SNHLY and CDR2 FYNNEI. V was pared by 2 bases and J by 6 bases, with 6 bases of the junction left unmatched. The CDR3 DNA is TGTGCCAGCAGTGAAAGGGCGGGAGGGCCTGATACGCAGTATTTT. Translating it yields CASSERAGGPDTQYF.

CDR3 in amino acids: CASSSGTGGRQPQHF. DNA for the CDR3: TGTGCCAGCAGTTCGGGGACAGGGGGACGTCAGCCCCAGCATTTT. The rearrangement links TRBV27 to TRBJ1-5, with 11 bases identical to TRBD1. CDR3 length: 15 residues. V gave up 4 bases and J gave up 6 bases; unmatched junction bases: 5. Germline loops: CDR1 MNHEY, CDR2 SMNVEV (reference sequence).

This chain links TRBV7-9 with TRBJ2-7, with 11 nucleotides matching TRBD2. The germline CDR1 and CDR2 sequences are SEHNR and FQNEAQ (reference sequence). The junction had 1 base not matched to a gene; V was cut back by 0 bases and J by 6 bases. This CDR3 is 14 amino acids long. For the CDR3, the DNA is TGTGCCAGCAGCTTAGCACTAGCGGGAGTCGAGCAGTACTTC. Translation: CASSLALAGVEQYF.

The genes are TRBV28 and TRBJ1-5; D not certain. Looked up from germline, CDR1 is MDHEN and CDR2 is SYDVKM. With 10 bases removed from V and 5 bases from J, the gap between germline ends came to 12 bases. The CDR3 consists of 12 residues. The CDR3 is CAISVEDQPQHF. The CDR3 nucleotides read TGTGCCATTTCGGTCGAGGATCAGCCCCAGCATTTT.

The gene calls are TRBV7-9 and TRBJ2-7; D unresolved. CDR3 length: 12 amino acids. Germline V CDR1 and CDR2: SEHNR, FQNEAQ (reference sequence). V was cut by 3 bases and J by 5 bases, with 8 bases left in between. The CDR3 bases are TGTGCCAGCAGCTTTATGCAGAACGAGCAGTACTTC. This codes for CASSFMQNEQYF.

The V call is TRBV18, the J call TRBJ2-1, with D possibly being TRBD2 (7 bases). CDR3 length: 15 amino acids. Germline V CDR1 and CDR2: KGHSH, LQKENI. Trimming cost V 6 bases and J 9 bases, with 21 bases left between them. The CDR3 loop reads CASSPKGGGPAEQFF. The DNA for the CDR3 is TGTGCCAGCTCGCCTAAGGGGGGAGGGCCCGCTGAGCAGTTCTTC. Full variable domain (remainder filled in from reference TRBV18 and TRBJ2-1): NAGVMQNPRHLVRRRGQEARLRCSPMKGHSHVYWYRQLPEEGLKFMVYLQKENIIDESGMPKERFSAEFPKEGPSILRIQQVVRGDSAAYFCASSPKGGGPAEQFFGPGTRLTVL.

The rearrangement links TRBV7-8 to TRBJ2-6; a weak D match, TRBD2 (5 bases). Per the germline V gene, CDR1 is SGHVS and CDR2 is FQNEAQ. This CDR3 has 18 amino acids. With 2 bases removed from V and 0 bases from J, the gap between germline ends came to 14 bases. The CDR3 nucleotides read TGTGCCAGCAGCTTATTTGAGTGGGGAGCCTCTGGGGCCAACGTCCTGACTTTC. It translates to CASSLFEWGASGANVLTF.

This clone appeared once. CDR3 coding DNA: TGCGCCAGCAGTTTTTCCCCCGGGGTCGCTGAAGCTTTCTTT. The encoded protein is CASSFSPGVAEAFF. The genes are TRBV5-1 and TRBJ1-1; D is undetermined. Trimming pared 5 bases from V and 6 bases from J, leaving 17 bases between. The germline V gene encodes CDR1 SGHRS and CDR2 YFSETQ. The CDR3 totals 14 residues.

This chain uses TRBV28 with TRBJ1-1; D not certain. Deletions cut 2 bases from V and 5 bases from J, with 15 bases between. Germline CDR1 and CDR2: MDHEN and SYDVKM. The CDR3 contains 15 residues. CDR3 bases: TGTGCCAGCAGTTTAAAGCAGGCGGGGAAAACTGAAGCTTTCTTT. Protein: CASSLKQAGKTEAFF.

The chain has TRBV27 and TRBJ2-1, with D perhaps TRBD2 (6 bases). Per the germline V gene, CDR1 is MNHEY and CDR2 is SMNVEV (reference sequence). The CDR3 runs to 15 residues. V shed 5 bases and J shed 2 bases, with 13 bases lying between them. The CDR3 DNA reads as TGTGCCAGCAGTCCCCGGGGGAGCACCTACAATGAGCAGTTCTTC. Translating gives CASSPRGSTYNEQFF.

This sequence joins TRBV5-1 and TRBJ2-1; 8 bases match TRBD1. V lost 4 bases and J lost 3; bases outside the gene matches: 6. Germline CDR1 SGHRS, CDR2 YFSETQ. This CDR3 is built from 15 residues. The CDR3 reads CASSQQGQDYNEQFF. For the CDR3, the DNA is TGCGCCAGCAGCCAGCAGGGACAGGACTACAATGAGCAGTTCTTC.

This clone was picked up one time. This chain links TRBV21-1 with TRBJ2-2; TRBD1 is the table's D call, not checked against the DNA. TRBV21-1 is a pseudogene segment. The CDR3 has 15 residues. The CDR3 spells CAISGTGANTGELFF. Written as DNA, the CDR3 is TGTGCCATCTCCGGGACAGGGGCGAACACCGGGGAGCTGTTTTTT.

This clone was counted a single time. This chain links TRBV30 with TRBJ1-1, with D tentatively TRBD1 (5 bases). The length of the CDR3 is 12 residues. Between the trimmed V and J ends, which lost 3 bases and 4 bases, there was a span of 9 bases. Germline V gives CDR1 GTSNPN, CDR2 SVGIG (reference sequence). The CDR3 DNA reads TGTGCCTGGAGCGCAGGGTTCACTGAAGCTTTCTTT. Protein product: CAWSAGFTEAFF.

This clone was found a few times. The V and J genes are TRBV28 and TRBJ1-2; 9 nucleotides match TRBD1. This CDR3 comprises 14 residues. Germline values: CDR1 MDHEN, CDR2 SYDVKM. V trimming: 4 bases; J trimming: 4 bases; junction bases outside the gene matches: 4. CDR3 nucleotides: TGTGCCAGCAGTTCGACAGGGGGAAGCTATGGCTACACCTTC. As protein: CASSSTGGSYGYTF.

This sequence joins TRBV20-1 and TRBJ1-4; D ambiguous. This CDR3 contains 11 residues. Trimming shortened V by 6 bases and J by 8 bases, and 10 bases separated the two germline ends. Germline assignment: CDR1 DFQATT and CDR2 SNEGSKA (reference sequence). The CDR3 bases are TGCAGTGCCCAAAACGGGGAAAAACTGTTTTTT. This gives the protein CSAQNGEKLFF.

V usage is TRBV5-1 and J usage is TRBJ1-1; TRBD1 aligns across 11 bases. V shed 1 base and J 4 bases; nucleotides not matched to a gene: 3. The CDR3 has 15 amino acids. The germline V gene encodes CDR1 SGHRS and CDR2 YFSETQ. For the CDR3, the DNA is TGCGCCAGCAGCTTGTCTGGGACAGGGGGCACTGAAGCTTTCTTT. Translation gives CASSLSGTGGTEAFF.

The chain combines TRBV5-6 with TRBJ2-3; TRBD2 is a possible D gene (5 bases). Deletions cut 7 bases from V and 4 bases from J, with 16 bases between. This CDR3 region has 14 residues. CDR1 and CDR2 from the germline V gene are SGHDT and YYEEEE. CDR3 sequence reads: CASGSGRVSDTQYF. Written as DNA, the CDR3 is TGTGCCAGCGGGAGTGGACGGGTGTCAGATACGCAGTATTTT.